This T cell receptor beta chain came from a study of cytomegalovirus exposure and HLA in healthy donors. On this clone: What it binds is not known. The junction and the germline gene differ at one end; a read error may be behind it. Other DNA sequences from this sample encode an identical CDR3 as well.

It was with 60 Vbeta and 13 Jbeta primers that the PCR ran. TCRdb's table, derived via immunoSEQ multiplex PCR, lists solely in-frame clones and lacks some. The data contain some 140,000 clones, 79% of them singletons. Germline CDR1 reads MNHEY; CDR2 reads SVGAGI. The CDR3 has 15 residues. Healthy people donating bone marrow made up the donors. Study conclusions and caveats: One variant, a missense change in DCLRE1C, was linked in a later analysis to TCR beta V- and J-gene trimming.

The clonotype originates from a man aged 35-49 years in good health and CMV-seropositive. Sequencing input: PBMCs. V and J are TRBV6-5 and TRBJ1-6; a possible D gene is TRBD1 (5 bases). CDR3 residues: CASSYSGQANSPLHF. CDR3 DNA: TGTGCCAGCAGTTACTCGGGGCAGGCTAATTCGCCCCTCCACTTT.